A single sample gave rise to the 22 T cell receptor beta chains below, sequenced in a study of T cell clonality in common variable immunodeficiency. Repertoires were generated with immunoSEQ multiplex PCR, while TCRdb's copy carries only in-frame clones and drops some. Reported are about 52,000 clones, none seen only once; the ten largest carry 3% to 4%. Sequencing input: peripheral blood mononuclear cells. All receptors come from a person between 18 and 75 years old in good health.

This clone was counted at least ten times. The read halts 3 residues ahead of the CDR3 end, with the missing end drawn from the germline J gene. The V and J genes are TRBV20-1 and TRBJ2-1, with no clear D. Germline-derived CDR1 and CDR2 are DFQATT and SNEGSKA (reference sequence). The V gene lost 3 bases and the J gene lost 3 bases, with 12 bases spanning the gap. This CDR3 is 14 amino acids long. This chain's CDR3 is CSASGQLIYNEQFF. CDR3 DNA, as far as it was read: TGCAGTGCTAGTGGCCAGTTGATCTACAATGAG.

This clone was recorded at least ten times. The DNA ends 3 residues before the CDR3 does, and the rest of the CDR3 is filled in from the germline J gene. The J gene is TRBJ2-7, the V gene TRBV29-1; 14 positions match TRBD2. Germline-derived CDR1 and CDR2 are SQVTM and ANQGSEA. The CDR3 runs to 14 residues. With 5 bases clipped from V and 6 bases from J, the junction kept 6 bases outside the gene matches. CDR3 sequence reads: CSVKGLAGESEQYF. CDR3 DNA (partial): TGCAGCGTTAAGGGACTAGCGGGAGAAAGCGAG.

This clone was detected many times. Incomplete CDR3 DNA: TGCAGTGCGGTTCTAGGATCCTACGAG. It codes for CSAVLGSYE. The whole CDR3 sequence reads CSAVLGSYEQYF. This rearrangement joins TRBV20-1 to TRBJ2-7; D is ambiguous. The CDR3 end is not reached by the read, which stops 3 residues before it; the germline J gene fills it in. The V gene's germline CDR1 is DFQATT and CDR2 SNEGSKA (reference sequence). The V end lost 6 bases, the J end lost 1 base, and 10 bases lay between the germline ends. This CDR3 spans 12 amino acids.

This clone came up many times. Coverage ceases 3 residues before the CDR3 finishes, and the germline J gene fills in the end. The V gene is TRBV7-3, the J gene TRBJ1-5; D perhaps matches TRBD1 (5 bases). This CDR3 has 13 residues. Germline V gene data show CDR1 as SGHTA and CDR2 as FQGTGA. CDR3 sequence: CASSPKYRGPQHF. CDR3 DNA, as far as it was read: TGTGCCAGCAGCCCAAAATATAGGGGCCCC.

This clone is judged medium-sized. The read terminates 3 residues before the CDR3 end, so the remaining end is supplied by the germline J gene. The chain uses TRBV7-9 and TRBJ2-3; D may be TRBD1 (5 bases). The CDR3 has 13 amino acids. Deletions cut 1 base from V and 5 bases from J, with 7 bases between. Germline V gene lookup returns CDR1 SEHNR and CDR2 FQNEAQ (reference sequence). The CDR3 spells CASSLVGVDTQYF. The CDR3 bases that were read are TGTGCCAGCAGCTTAGTAGGGGTAGATACG.

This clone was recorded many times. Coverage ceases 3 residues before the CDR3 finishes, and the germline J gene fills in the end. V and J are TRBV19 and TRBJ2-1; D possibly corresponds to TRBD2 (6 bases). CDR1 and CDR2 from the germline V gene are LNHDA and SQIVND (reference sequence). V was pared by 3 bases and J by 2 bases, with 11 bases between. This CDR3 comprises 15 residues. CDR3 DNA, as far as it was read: TGTGCCAGTAGTATCCTCGGACTACCCTACAATGAG. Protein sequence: CASSILGLPYNE. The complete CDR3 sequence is CASSILGLPYNEQFF.

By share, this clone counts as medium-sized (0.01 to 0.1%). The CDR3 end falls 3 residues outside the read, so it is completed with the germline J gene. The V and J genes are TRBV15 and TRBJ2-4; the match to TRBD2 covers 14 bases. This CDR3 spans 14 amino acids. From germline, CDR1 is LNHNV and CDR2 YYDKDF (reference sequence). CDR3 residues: CATSRVGLAGGQYF. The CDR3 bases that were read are TGTGCCACCAGCAGAGTAGGACTAGCGGGAGGT.

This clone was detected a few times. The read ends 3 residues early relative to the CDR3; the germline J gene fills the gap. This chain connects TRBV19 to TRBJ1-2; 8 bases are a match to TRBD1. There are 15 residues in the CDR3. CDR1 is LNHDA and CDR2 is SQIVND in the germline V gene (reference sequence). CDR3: CASSLGQVSSYDYTF. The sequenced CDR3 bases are TGTGCCAGTAGTCTGGGACAGGTTAGCTCCTACGAC.

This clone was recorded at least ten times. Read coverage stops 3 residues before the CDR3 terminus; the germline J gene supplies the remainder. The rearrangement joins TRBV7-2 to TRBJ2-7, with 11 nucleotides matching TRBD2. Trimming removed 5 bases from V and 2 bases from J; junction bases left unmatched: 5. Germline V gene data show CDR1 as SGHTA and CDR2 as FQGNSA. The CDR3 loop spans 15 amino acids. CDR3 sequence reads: CASSDTSGSPYEQYF. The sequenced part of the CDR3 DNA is TGTGCCAGCAGCGATACTAGCGGGAGTCCCTACGAG. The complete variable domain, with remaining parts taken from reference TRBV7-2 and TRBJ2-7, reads GAGVSQSPSNKVTEKGKDVELRCDPISGHTALYWYRQSLGQGLEFLIYFQGNSAPDKSGLPSDRFSAERTGGSVSTLTIQRTQQEDSAVYLCASSDTSGSPYEQYFGPGTRLTVT.

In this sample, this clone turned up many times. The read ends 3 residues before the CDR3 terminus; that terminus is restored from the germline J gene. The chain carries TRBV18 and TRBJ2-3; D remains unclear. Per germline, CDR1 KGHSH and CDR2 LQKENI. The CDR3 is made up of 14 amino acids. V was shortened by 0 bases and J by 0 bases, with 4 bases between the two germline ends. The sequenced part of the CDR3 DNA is TGTGCCAGCTCACCACCGTCTAGCACAGATACG. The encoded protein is CASSPPSSTDT. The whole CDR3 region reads CASSPPSSTDTQYF.

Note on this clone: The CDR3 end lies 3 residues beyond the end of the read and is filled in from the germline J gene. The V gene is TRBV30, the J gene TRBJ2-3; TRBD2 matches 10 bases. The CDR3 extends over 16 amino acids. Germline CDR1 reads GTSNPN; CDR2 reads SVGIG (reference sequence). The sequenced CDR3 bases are TGTGCCTGGAGTCAGGGAACTAGCGGGGATCAAGAGACG. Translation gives CAWSQGTSGDQET. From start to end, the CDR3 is CAWSQGTSGDQETQYF. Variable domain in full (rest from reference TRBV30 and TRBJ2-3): SQTIHQWPATLVQPVGSPLSLECTVEGTSNPNLYWYRQAAGRGLQLLFYSVGIGQISSEVPQNLSASRPQDRQFILSSKKLLLSDSGFYLCAWSQGTSGDQETQYFGPGTRLTVL.

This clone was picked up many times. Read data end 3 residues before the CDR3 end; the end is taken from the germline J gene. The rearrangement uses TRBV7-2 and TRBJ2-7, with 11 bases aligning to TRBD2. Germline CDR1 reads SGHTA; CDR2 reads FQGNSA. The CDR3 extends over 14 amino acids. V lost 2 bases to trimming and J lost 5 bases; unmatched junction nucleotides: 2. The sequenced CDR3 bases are TGTGCCAGCAGCTTAAGACTAGCGGGAAACGAG. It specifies CASSLRLAGNE. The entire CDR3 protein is CASSLRLAGNEQYF.

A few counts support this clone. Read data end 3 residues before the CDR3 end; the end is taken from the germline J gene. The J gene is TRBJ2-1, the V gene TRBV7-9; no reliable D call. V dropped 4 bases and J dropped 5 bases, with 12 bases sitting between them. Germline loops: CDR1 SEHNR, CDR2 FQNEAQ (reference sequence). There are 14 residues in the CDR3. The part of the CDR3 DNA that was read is TGTGCCAGCAGCTCCCAGACACCGAACAATGAG. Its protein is CASSSQTPNNE. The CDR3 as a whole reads CASSSQTPNNEQFF.

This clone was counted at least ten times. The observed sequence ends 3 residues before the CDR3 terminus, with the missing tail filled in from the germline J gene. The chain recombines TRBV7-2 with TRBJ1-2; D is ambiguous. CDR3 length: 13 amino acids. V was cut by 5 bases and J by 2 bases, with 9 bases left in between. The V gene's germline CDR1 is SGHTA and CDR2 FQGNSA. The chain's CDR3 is CASSLDKNYGYTF. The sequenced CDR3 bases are TGTGCCAGCAGCCTCGACAAAAACTATGGC.

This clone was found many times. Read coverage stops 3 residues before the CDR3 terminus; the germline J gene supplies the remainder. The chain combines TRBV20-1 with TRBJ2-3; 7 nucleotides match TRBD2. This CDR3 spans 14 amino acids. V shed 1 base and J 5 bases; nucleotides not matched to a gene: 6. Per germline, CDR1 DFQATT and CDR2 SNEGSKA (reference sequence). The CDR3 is CSARGAGVIDTQYF. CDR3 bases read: TGCAGTGCTAGAGGGGCGGGAGTCATAGATACG.

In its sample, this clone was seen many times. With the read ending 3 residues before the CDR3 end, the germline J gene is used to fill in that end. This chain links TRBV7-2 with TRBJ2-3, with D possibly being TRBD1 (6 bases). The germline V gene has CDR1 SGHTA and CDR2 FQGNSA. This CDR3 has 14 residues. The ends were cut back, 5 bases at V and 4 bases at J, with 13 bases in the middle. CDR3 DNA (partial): TGTGCCAGCAGCACCCAAGGGGGACCAGATACG. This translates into CASSTQGGPDT. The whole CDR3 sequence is CASSTQGGPDTQYF.

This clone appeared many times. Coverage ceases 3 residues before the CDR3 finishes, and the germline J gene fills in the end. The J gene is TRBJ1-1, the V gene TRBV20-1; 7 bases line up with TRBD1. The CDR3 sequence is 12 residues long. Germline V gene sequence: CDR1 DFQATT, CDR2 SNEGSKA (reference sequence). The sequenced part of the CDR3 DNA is TGCAGTGCTATGGACAGGCATGTAGAA. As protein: CSAMDRHVE. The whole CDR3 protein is CSAMDRHVEAFF.

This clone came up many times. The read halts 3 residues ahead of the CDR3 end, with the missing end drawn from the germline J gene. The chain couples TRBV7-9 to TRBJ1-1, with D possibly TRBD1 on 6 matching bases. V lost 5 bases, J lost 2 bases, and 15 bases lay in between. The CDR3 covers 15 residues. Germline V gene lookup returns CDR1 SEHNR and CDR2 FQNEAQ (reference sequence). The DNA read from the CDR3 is TGTGCCAGCAGCCTCGACGGACAGCTCAACACTGAA. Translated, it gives CASSLDGQLNTE. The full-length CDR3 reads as CASSLDGQLNTEAFF.

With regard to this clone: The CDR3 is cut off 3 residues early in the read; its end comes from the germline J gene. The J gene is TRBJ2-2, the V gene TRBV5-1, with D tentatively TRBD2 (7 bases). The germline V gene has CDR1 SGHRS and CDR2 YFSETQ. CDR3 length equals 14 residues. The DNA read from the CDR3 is TGCGCCAGCAGCTTGAGGGGGACTAATGAAAAG. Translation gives CASSLRGTNEK. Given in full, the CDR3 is CASSLRGTNEKLFF.

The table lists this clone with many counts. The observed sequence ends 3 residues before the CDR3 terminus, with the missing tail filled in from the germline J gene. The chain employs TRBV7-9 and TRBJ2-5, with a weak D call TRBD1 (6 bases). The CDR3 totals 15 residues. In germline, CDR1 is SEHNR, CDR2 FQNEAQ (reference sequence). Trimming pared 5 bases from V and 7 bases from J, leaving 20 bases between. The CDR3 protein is CASSDRQASEGTQYF. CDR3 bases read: TGTGCCAGCAGCGACCGACAGGCCTCCGAGGGGACC.

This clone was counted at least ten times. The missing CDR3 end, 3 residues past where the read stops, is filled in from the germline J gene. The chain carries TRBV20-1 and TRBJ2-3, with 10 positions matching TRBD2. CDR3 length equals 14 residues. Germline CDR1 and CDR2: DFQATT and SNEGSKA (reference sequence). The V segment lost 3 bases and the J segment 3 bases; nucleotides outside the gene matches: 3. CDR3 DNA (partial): TGCAGTGCTAGGCCTAGCGGGAGAACAGATACG. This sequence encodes CSARPSGRTDT. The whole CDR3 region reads CSARPSGRTDTQYF.

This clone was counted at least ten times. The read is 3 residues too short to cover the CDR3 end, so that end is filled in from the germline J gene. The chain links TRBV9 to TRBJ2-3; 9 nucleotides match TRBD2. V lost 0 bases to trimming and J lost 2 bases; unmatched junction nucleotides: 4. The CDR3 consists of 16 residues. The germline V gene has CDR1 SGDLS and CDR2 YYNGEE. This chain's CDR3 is CASSVDLAGITDTQYF. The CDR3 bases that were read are TGTGCCAGCAGCGTAGATCTAGCGGGAATCACAGATACG.